A selection of T cell receptor beta chains follows, all from one sample in a study of blood T cell repertoires in COVID-19. Method: immunoSEQ multiplex PCR; TCRdb's copy keeps in-frame clones and lacks some. The sample lists roughly 380,000 clones, approximately 91% occurring once. The sample consisted of peripheral blood. The source of these receptors is a middle-aged woman with COVID-19, enrolled during active disease. CDR3s include the opening cysteine and the closing phenylalanine or tryptophan. D genes are given only for firm matches. Rows may omit the clone size; those that give it use once, few, many or a size class.

abundance | j_gene | d_gene | v_gene | CDR3aa | CDR3nt
many | TRBJ1-4 | - | TRBV5-1 | CASSWAGGGTNEKLFF | TGCGCCAGCAGCTGGGCCGGGGGTGGCACTAATGAAAAACTGTTTTTT
- | TRBJ1-4 | - | TRBV7-9 | CASSLVGQREKLFF | TGTGCCAGCAGCTTAGTGGGGCAGAGGGAAAAACTGTTTTTT
few | TRBJ1-6 | TRBD1 | TRBV5-1 | CASSRDRGSSYNSPLHF | TGCGCCAGCAGCCGGGACAGGGGCAGCTCCTATAATTCACCCCTCCACTTT
- | TRBJ2-2 | TRBD1 | TRBV29-1 | CSVFGGTDTGELFF | TGCAGCGTTTTTGGTGGGACAGACACCGGGGAGCTGTTTTTT
once | TRBJ2-1 | TRBD2 | TRBV3-1/TRBV3-2 | CASSQQTPSGRPYNEQFF | TGTGCCAGCAGCCAACAGACCCCTAGCGGGAGGCCCTACAATGAGCAGTTCTTC
- | TRBJ1-2 | - | TRBV28 | CASRLGGGLVRYTF | TGTGCCAGCAGACTAGGGGGGGGTCTAGTTCGCTACACCTTC
- | TRBJ1-5 | - | TRBV2 | CASRQEAHQPQHF | TGTGCCAGCCGACAGGAAGCCCATCAGCCCCAGCATTTT
once | TRBJ2-3 | - | TRBV19 | CASSISPLSVGGDTQYF | TGTGCCAGTAGTATTTCTCCCCTTAGCGTGGGGGGAGATACGCAGTATTTT
- | TRBJ2-7 | - | TRBV6-1 | CASSEALGSPSSYEQYF | TGTGCCAGCAGTGAAGCGCTGGGCAGTCCAAGCTCCTACGAGCAGTACTTC
- | TRBJ1-5 | - | TRBV28 | CASDSRFEGGGNQPQHF | TGTGCCAGCGACTCCCGATTTGAGGGCGGTGGCAATCAGCCCCAGCATTTT
- | TRBJ2-5 | - | TRBV5-8 | CASSPGVGRGTQYF | TGTGCCAGCAGCCCTGGGGTCGGGAGAGGTACCCAGTACTTC
- | TRBJ1-1 | TRBD1 | TRBV18 | CASSKGQGNTEAFF | TGTGCCAGCTCGAAGGGACAGGGGAACACTGAAGCTTTCTTT
- | TRBJ2-7 | TRBD1 | TRBV7-6 | CASSLVQGISYEQYF | TGTGCCAGCAGCTTAGTACAGGGGATCTCCTACGAGCAGTACTTC
few | TRBJ2-1 | - | TRBV7-8 | CASSLVLGTPLQVFF | TGTGCCAGCAGCTTAGTGTTGGGGACACCCTTACAAGTGTTCTTC
- | TRBJ1-1 | - | TRBV5-1 | CASSLGGNTEAFF | TGCGCCAGCAGCTTGGGAGGGAACACTGAAGCTTTCTTT
once | TRBJ1-1 | - | TRBV10-3 | CAIAPQVLNTEAFF | TGTGCCATCGCCCCGCAGGTCCTAAACACTGAAGCTTTCTTT
few | TRBJ1-4 | - | TRBV7-9 | CASSSGAFEKLFF | TGTGCCAGCAGTTCAGGGGCGTTTGAAAAACTGTTTTTT
- | TRBJ1-1 | TRBD1 | TRBV5-4 | CASSSTGGVTEAFF | TGTGCCAGCAGCTCTACAGGGGGGGTTACTGAAGCTTTCTTT
- | TRBJ1-5 | - | TRBV6-5 | CASSTRQPTNQPQHF | TGTGCCAGCAGTACACGACAGCCGACCAATCAGCCCCAGCATTTT
few | TRBJ2-7 | TRBD1 | TRBV5-3 | CARRSGGTGGKRSYEQYF | TGTGCCAGAAGGTCCGGTGGGACAGGGGGGAAGCGCTCCTACGAGCAGTACTTC
- | TRBJ1-6 | - | TRBV12-3/TRBV12-4 | CASSKNSPLHF | TGTGCCAGCAGCAAAAATTCACCCCTCCACTTT
- | TRBJ1-1 | TRBD1 | TRBV18 | CASSRDRNTEAFF | TGTGCCAGCTCACGGGACAGGAACACTGAAGCTTTCTTT
- | TRBJ2-3 | TRBD2 | TRBV27 | CASSLPSLAGASIETQYF | TGTGCCAGCAGTCTCCCCTCACTAGCGGGGGCCTCTATTGAGACGCAGTATTTT
- | TRBJ2-3 | TRBD2 | TRBV28 | CASTRGGTRGDTQYF | TGTGCCAGCACGCGCGGGGGGACGAGAGGGGATACGCAGTATTTT
- | TRBJ1-1 | - | TRBV7-8 | CASSLIRGETEAFF | TGTGCCAGCAGCTTGATCCGGGGGGAAACTGAAGCTTTCTTT
- | TRBJ1-1 | - | TRBV7-9 | CASSLTGNEAFF | TGTGCCAGCAGCTTGACGGGGAACGAAGCTTTCTTT
- | TRBJ1-5 | TRBD1 | TRBV15 | CATSRDLGQGTGNQPQHF | TGTGCCACCAGCAGAGACCTCGGACAGGGGACCGGCAATCAGCCCCAGCATTTT
- | TRBJ1-5 | - | TRBV28 | CAFSPGRDQPQHF | TGTGCCTTCTCGCCGGGCAGGGATCAGCCCCAGCATTTT
- | TRBJ2-1 | TRBD2 | TRBV6-6 | CASSPRPVTSGGVYNEQFF | TGTGCCAGCAGTCCGCGACCTGTAACTAGCGGGGGAGTATACAATGAGCAGTTCTTC
few | TRBJ1-1 | - | TRBV5-8 | CASSLGGRTEAFF | TGTGCCAGCAGCCTCGGGGGAAGGACTGAAGCTTTCTTT
- | TRBJ2-3 | - | TRBV4-1 | CASSQDWTGASGFTDTQYF | TGCGCCAGCAGCCAAGATTGGACAGGGGCTAGCGGGTTCACAGATACGCAGTATTTT
- | TRBJ2-5 | TRBD1 | TRBV5-1 | CASSPGQLGETQYF | TGCGCCAGCAGCCCGGGACAGCTGGGAGAGACCCAGTACTTC
- | TRBJ1-5 | - | TRBV6-2/TRBV6-3 | CASSYTLRDQPQHF | TGTGCCAGCAGTTACACACTGAGGGATCAGCCCCAGCATTTT
- | TRBJ1-2 | TRBD1 | TRBV29-1 | CSVESRDRNYGYTF | TGCAGCGTTGAAAGCCGGGACAGGAACTATGGCTACACCTTC
- | TRBJ1-5 | TRBD1 | TRBV27 | CASSLSGTGRQPQHF | TGTGCCAGCAGTTTATCGGGGACAGGGAGACAGCCCCAGCATTTT
- | TRBJ2-1 | - | TRBV7-2 | CASSFSTDYNEQFF | TGTGCCAGCAGCTTCTCGACTGATTACAATGAGCAGTTCTTC
- | TRBJ2-7 | - | TRBV24-1 | CATSVGGATYEQYF | TGTGCCACCAGTGTAGGAGGGGCGACCTACGAGCAGTACTTC
- | TRBJ2-7 | TRBD1 | TRBV28 | CASSSRTDREKVYEQYF | TGTGCCAGCAGTTCTAGGACGGACAGGGAAAAAGTCTACGAGCAGTACTTC
- | TRBJ1-1 | - | TRBV7-8 | CASSLRDSKNTEAFF | TGTGCCAGCAGCTTACGGGACTCTAAGAACACTGAAGCTTTCTTT
- | TRBJ2-2 | TRBD1 | TRBV11-3 | CASSRWTGMGTGELFF | TGTGCCAGCAGCCGATGGACAGGGATGGGCACCGGGGAGCTGTTTTTT
- | TRBJ2-7 | - | TRBV10-3 | CAISGLADASYEQYF | TGTGCCATCAGCGGGCTAGCAGATGCCTCCTACGAGCAGTACTTC
- | TRBJ2-1 | TRBD2 | TRBV19 | CASSPSGVPYNEQFF | TGTGCCAGTAGTCCTAGCGGGGTCCCCTACAATGAGCAGTTCTTC
- | TRBJ2-7 | TRBD2 | TRBV6-5 | CASSYRRGGYEQYF | TGTGCCAGCAGTTACAGGCGGGGGGGCTACGAGCAGTACTTC
- | TRBJ1-1 | - | TRBV28 | CASSLKKRGGMNTEAFF | TGTGCCAGCAGTTTAAAGAAGAGGGGAGGGATGAACACTGAAGCTTTCTTT
- | TRBJ2-2 | - | TRBV12-3/TRBV12-4 | CASAGFGTGELFF | TGTGCCAGCGCAGGGTTTGGAACCGGGGAGCTGTTTTTT
- | TRBJ2-5 | TRBD2 | TRBV6-5 | CASSYRGGRETQYF | TGTGCCAGCAGTTATCGGGGGGGACGAGAGACCCAGTACTTC
- | TRBJ2-4 | TRBD1 | TRBV4-1 | CASSQTGGLGAKNIQYF | TGCGCCAGCAGCCAAACAGGGGGTCTTGGGGCCAAAAACATTCAGTACTTC
- | TRBJ2-7 | TRBD2 | TRBV9 | CASSPRLAGEQYF | TGTGCCAGCAGCCCACGACTAGCGGGGGAGCAGTACTTC
few | TRBJ1-5 | - | TRBV9 | CASSDEGLPGLPQHF | TGTGCCAGCAGCGACGAAGGACTCCCCGGTTTACCCCAGCATTTT
few | TRBJ1-6 | - | TRBV6-5 | CASSYDIVTPLHF | TGTGCCAGCAGTTACGACATTGTCACACCCCTCCACTTT
- | TRBJ2-7 | TRBD1 | TRBV5-1 | CASSLEGALSYEQYF | TGCGCCAGCAGCTTGGAGGGGGCCCTCTCCTACGAGCAGTACTTC
- | TRBJ1-5 | TRBD1 | TRBV5-6 | CASSLRDRANQPQHF | TGTGCCAGCAGCCTAAGGGACAGGGCTAATCAGCCCCAGCATTTT
- | TRBJ1-6 | - | TRBV9 | CASSPGTYSSPLHF | TGTGCCAGCAGCCCCGGGACATATAGTTCACCCCTCCACTTT
once | TRBJ2-1 | TRBD2 | TRBV19 | CASSLRTSGSRPRGAYNEQFF | TGTGCCAGTAGCCTTAGGACTAGCGGGAGTCGTCCTAGGGGAGCCTACAATGAGCAGTTCTTC